A few counts support the clone carrying this T cell receptor beta chain. The data derive from a study of T-cell reconstitution after alpha-beta-depleted transplantation in children. Preparing the TCRbeta library involved the use of unique molecular identifiers. TCRdb itself ran the PCR reads through MiXCR, one entry per CDR3 protein. Here the sample spans hundreds of thousands of distinct CDR3 sequences, over 10% being singletons. V lost 6 bases to trimming and J lost 2 bases, with 16 bases between them. CDR1 is DFQATT and CDR2 is SNEGSKA in the germline V gene (reference sequence). CDR3 length equals 14 residues.

The source is a male patient between 10 and 17 years old who had a stem cell transplant for acute myeloid leukemia, so the T cells may come from the graft donor. J is TRBJ1-2 and V is TRBV20-1, with no clear D. The material sequenced was PBMCs, mostly from graft donor cells, taken 360 days after TCRalphabeta/CD19-depleted stem cell transplant. CDR3 DNA sequence: TGCAGTGCCGATCCCACGGCAGTAAACTATGGCTACACCTTC. This sequence encodes CSADPTAVNYGYTF.